This TCR beta chain emerged from a study of shared T cell receptors in the human thymus (dated by TCRdb to the early 2020s). Study-wide context: The study examined how self-reactive, shared T-cell receptor alpha chains are generated in the human thymus.

Trimming removed 3 bases from V and 0 bases from J, leaving 27 bases between the germline ends. The CDR3 covers 21 residues, taking in both the cysteine and the phenylalanine. Just the 63-base CDR3 DNA is kept, in frame starting at base 1. CDR1 and CDR2 (MGHRA, YSYEKL) derive from the germline V gene. Of note for this clone: Its antigen remains undetermined. Per-base qualities were not stored, and no clone one base away is much larger.

Library generation was performed with the immunoSEQ multiplex PCR assay. The source is immuneACCESS, and TCRdb retained only in-frame sequences with V and J called. Part of the clones is not carried over; for the studies checked, unresolved V genes explain less than half of this, and the remainder is unexplained. This sample is represented by roughly 560,000 clones; around three quarters of them were singletons. Jointly, the top ten make up about 0.013% of the sample. This sample was also put to use in a study of human thymus T cells. As that second paper reports: Immunologically healthy infants undergoing open corrective cardiac surgery for congenital heart defects in Finland were used as donors. Thymus tissue was obtained as surgical resects removed during corrective cardiac surgery. Biased V and J gene segment usage appeared to be present in both thymic and peripheral blood repertoires. The related research found that thymic TCR repertoires overlapped highly between unrelated individuals. The study used roughly 8 infant thymus samples plus four related peripheral blood samples to characterize TCR alpha and beta repertoires. Donor ages ranging from about 7 to 250 days were recorded, and a handful of male and a couple of female infants were included in the cohort. Thymocytes were mechanically released from the tissue and were stored as pellets of about 9-33 million cells at -70 degrees C. A QIAsymphony instrument was used to extract genomic DNA from frozen cell pellets. The immunoSEQ multiplex PCR assay was used to amplify the TCRB and TCRAD loci from a standardized amount of quality-controlled genomic DNA. The amplicons spanned the V(D)J region and were long enough to cover the CDR3 and allow V and J genes to be identified. Amplicon sequencing was performed on an Illumina platform through the commercial immunoSEQ service. Corrections for primer bias and sequencing errors followed previously described methods, while TCRAD and TCRB definitions were based on the IMGT database. The repertoires were analysed using immunoSEQ Analyzer 3.0 and VDJTools for basic statistics, V/J segment usage, diversity estimates, rarefaction and pairwise overlap. Diversity was estimated using the Chao1, ChaoE, Efron-Thisted, Shannon and inverse Simpson indices, and was also estimated on datasets down-sampled to the size of the smallest sample. For repertoire overlap, CDR3 nucleotide sequence, V gene and J gene had to match strictly, and clustering was done by Jaccard-based multidimensional scaling. On average, thymus samples gave about 750,000 unique TCRB clonotypes, whereas blood samples gave roughly 80,000.

The rearrangement joined TRBV4-1 to TRBJ1-3; tentative D gene TRBD1, with 5 bases matching. The source material was thymocytes. The TCR comes from a boy younger than two with a congenital heart defect. Donor details come from another sample of the same person, matched by shared clones. The DNA sequence follows: TGCGCCAGCAGCCAGACAGCGCTAGGTGGACCCGTGAGAGACTCTGGAAACACCATATATTTT. Protein translation: CASSQTALGGPVRDSGNTIYF.